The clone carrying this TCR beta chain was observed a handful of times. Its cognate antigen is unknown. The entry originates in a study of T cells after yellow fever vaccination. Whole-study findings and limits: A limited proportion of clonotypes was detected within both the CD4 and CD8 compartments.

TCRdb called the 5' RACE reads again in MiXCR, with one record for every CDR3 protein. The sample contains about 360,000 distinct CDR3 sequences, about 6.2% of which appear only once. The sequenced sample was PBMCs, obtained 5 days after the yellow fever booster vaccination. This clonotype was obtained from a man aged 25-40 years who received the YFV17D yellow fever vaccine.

The CDR3 bases are TGTGCCATCAGTGAGCGGGAGGGTTGGCCAGATACGCAGTATTTT. Protein sequence: CAISEREGWPDTQYF. The J gene is TRBJ2-3, the V gene TRBV10-3; 8 positions match TRBD2. Losses at the gene ends were 2 bases for V and 4 bases for J; bases not matched to a gene: 5. Germline V CDR1 and CDR2: ENHRY, SYGVKD. The CDR3 contains 15 residues.